This T cell receptor (beta chain) was sequenced for a study of blood T cell repertoires in COVID-19. Study details: COVID-19 samples from acute and convalescent phases originated in the United States, Italy and Spain. The cDNA or gDNA used as material had been derived from T cells, B-cell-depleted T cells, or PBMCs.

Original processing methods: Reference gene primer amplification in the assay estimated nucleated cell counts. Only in-frame clones appear in the TCRdb table, and some are missing; sequencing was by immunoSEQ multiplex PCR. The DNA gave D and trimming, while V, J and clone size come from that table. The table has about 120,000 clones, 80% to 90% seen once. The clonotype originates from a man aged 70 or older with active or convalescent COVID-19. The sequenced material came from peripheral blood.

CDR3 bases: TGTGCCAGCAGTGAAGATGGACAGAACAATCAGCCCCAGCATTTT. As protein: CASSEDGQNNQPQHF. V is TRBV2 and J is TRBJ1-5, with a weak D call TRBD1 (6 bases). The CDR3 has 15 amino acids. Germline CDR1 SNHLY, CDR2 FYNNEI. Trimming left V 1 base short and J 3 bases short, with 10 bases between.